This TCR beta chain stems from a study of cytomegalovirus exposure and HLA in healthy donors. V trimming: 7 bases; J trimming: 2 bases; junction bases outside the gene matches: 8. The CDR3 covers 14 residues. Germline loops: CDR1 LNHDA, CDR2 SQIVND (reference sequence). PCR used 60 Vbeta primers and 13 Jbeta primers. Profiling relied on immunoSEQ multiplex PCR, and the TCRdb table lists in-frame clones only, not all of them. The sample has 130,000 to 150,000 clones; more than 60% are singletons. This sequence joins TRBV19 and TRBJ2-7; 7 nucleotides match TRBD1. This sequence originates from a male donor in good health and CMV-seronegative. Sequencing was done on a sample of PBMCs. This CDR3 reads CASMGDRSPYEQYF. In nucleotides, the CDR3 is TGTGCCAGTATGGGGGACAGAAGCCCCTACGAGCAGTACTTC.